These 25 T cell receptor beta chains originate from one sample sequenced in a study of blood T cells in healthy people across ages. Then a second PCR, running about 7 to 11 cycles, was carried out with a sample-barcoded 5' primer and a J-beta primer mix. Via MiXCR, TCRdb re-called the 5' RACE reads, giving one row per CDR3 protein. The sample lists some 1,500,000 distinct CDR3 sequences, roughly 43% occurring once. Sequenced sample: blood. These receptors originate from a woman aged 18-30 years in good health.

The V and J genes are TRBV12-3 or TRBV12-4 and TRBJ1-5; D unresolved. CDR3 length: 15 residues. V was cut by 1 base and J by 0 bases, with 7 bases left in between. CDR3 DNA: TGTGCCAGCAGTTTAGTACAGCTTAGCAATCAGCCCCAGCATTTT. Translating it yields CASSLVQLSNQPQHF.

Remarks on this clonotype: It may be a read error: a sequence one base away is much more abundant. V is TRBV7-2 and J is TRBJ2-1; D unresolved. Germline CDR1 SGHTA, CDR2 FQGNSA. The V end was cut by 6 bases, the J end by 10 bases, with 13 bases between. This CDR3 is built from 12 residues. The CDR3 sequence: CASSSARVEQFF. The CDR3 coding sequence is TGTGCCAGCAGTTCTGCACGGGTCGAGCAGTTCTTC.

This clonotype was observed a handful of times. The rearrangement uses TRBV6-2 or TRBV6-3 and TRBJ1-5, with a tentative D call TRBD1 (5 bases). Deletions cut 4 bases from V and 2 bases from J, with 18 bases between. The CDR3 loop spans 17 amino acids. Per germline, CDR1 MNHEY and CDR2 SVGEGT. CDR3 in amino acids: CASSSRDPGRRNQPQHF. The DNA for the CDR3 is TGTGCCAGCAGTTCAAGGGACCCGGGGCGGCGCAATCAGCCCCAGCATTTT.

This clonotype appeared a few times. The V and J genes are TRBV20-1 and TRBJ1-2; D gene ambiguous. The CDR3 is made up of 11 amino acids. Germline-derived CDR1 and CDR2 are DFQATT and SNEGSKA (reference sequence). V was cut by 5 bases and J by 4 bases, with 8 bases left in between. The DNA of the CDR3 is TGCAGTGCTCCGGGATTCTATGGCTACACCTTC. Translated, it gives CSAPGFYGYTF.

The chain carries TRBV4-1 and TRBJ1-1; D is undetermined. The germline V and J ends were trimmed by 0 bases and 6 bases, with 14 bases remaining between them. The CDR3 covers 15 residues. Germline V gives CDR1 MGHRA, CDR2 YSYEKL. This CDR3 reads CASSQDGWSTPEAFF. The CDR3 DNA reads as TGCGCCAGCAGCCAAGACGGTTGGTCCACCCCTGAAGCTTTCTTT.

This clonotype came up many times. The chain employs TRBV6-5 and TRBJ1-1, with TRBD1 identical over 8 bases. The CDR3 is made up of 15 amino acids. V lost 0 bases to trimming and J lost 1 base; unmatched junction nucleotides: 1. CDR1 is MNHEY and CDR2 is SVGAGI in the germline V gene. CDR3 bases: TGTGCCAGCAGTTACTCTGGACAGGGGAACACTGAAGCTTTCTTT. The encoded protein is CASSYSGQGNTEAFF.

The table lists this clonotype with a few counts. The V call is TRBV28, the J call TRBJ2-1, with no clear D. CDR3 size: 14 residues. Per the germline V gene, CDR1 is MDHEN and CDR2 is SYDVKM. V lost 5 bases and J 8 bases, leaving 16 bases between the germline ends. The CDR3 DNA is TGTGCCAGCAGTACCCGGGCCGAGTTCGATGAGCAGTTCTTC. It specifies CASSTRAEFDEQFF.

In its sample, this clonotype was seen many times. V and J are TRBV20-1 and TRBJ2-1; no definite D call. The germline V gene has CDR1 DFQATT and CDR2 SNEGSKA (reference sequence). Trimming shortened V by 0 bases and J by 2 bases, and 14 bases separated the two germline ends. There are 16 residues in the CDR3. The CDR3, as DNA: TGCAGTGCTAGAGATCATTACAAGGGCGCCTACAATGAGCAGTTCTTC. Its translation: CSARDHYKGAYNEQFF.

This clonotype was counted between two and nine times. The chain carries TRBV20-1 and TRBJ1-6; 7 bases line up with TRBD1. The CDR3 spans 13 residues. Germline assignment: CDR1 DFQATT and CDR2 SNEGSKA (reference sequence). V was clipped by 5 bases and J by 7 bases; unmatched bases: 5. CDR3: CSARRDRNSPLHF. DNA of the CDR3: TGCAGTGCTCGCCGGGACAGAAATTCACCCCTCCACTTT.

This chain connects TRBV20-1 to TRBJ2-3, with D possibly being TRBD2 (5 bases). Trimming took 6 bases from V and 6 from J, leaving 16 bases between them. The CDR3 extends over 13 amino acids. Per germline, CDR1 DFQATT and CDR2 SNEGSKA (reference sequence). The CDR3 spells CSAKWAGLDTQYF. The CDR3 nucleotides are TGCAGTGCCAAATGGGCGGGTTTGGATACGCAGTATTTT.

This sequence joins TRBV25-1 and TRBJ2-5; 8 bases match TRBD2. The J segment lost 11 bases and the V segment lost 6 bases, leaving 20 bases of the junction unmatched. CDR1 and CDR2 (germline): MGHDK, SYGVNS. This CDR3 is built from 16 residues. CDR3 in DNA: TGTGCCAGCAGCCCTAGGAGCCGGGGGGGGTACAATGAGCAGTACTTC. Its protein product is CASSPRSRGGYNEQYF.

This clonotype showed up just a few times. V gene TRBV6-2 or TRBV6-3 combines with J gene TRBJ2-1; D remains unclear. This CDR3 comprises 15 residues. The germline V gene has CDR1 MNHEY and CDR2 SVGEGT. Between the trimmed V and J ends, which lost 7 bases and 0 bases, there was a span of 13 bases. For the CDR3, the DNA is TGTGCCAGCACCTCTGCAAGAGACTCCTACAATGAGCAGTTCTTC. Translating gives CASTSARDSYNEQFF.

This clonotype came up many times. The genes are TRBV10-3 and TRBJ1-2; possible D gene TRBD1, 6 bases. Trimming took off 4 bases at V and 0 bases at J, with 12 bases between the two ends. Germline CDR1 and CDR2: ENHRY and SYGVKD. This CDR3 comprises 15 residues. The CDR3 region has the DNA TGTGCCATCAGTGGCGGGGGGGCAGCTAACTATGGCTACACCTTC. This sequence encodes CAISGGGAANYGYTF.

This chain connects TRBV6-2 or TRBV6-3 to TRBJ1-3; D unclear. The CDR3 spans 18 residues. V lost 0 bases and J lost 0, with 15 bases in between. Per the germline V gene, CDR1 is MNHEY and CDR2 is SVGEGT. CDR3: CASSYSPGIPVSGNTIYF. Written as DNA, the CDR3 is TGTGCCAGCAGTTACTCGCCTGGGATCCCCGTCTCTGGAAACACCATATATTTT.

This clonotype was seen a single time. The chain is built from TRBV7-9 and TRBJ2-1, with TRBD2 matching over 13 bases. Losses at the gene ends were 7 bases for V and 8 bases for J; bases not matched to a gene: 8. CDR1 and CDR2 (germline): SEHNR, FQNEAQ (reference sequence). The CDR3 is 15 amino acids. CDR3 residues: CASNRLAGGPDEQFF. The CDR3 DNA is TGTGCCAGCAACCGACTAGCGGGGGGTCCCGATGAGCAGTTCTTC.

The CDR3 DNA is TGTGCCAGCAGTTACCTGGACAGGGCTGGCTACACCTTC. It codes for CASSYLDRAGYTF. The rearrangement joins TRBV6-2 or TRBV6-3 to TRBJ1-2, with 8 positions matching TRBD1. With V trimmed by 2 bases and J by 7 bases, 3 bases remained unmatched. CDR3 length: 13 residues. CDR1 and CDR2 from the germline V gene are MNHEY and SVGEGT.

The chain has TRBV20-1 and TRBJ2-1; 7 bases are shared with TRBD2. There are 15 residues in the CDR3. After removal of 5 bases from V and 2 bases from J, the junction contained 9 bases not matched to a gene. Germline V CDR1 and CDR2: DFQATT, SNEGSKA (reference sequence). Here the CDR3 reads CSAFPSGVTYNEQFF. In DNA, the CDR3 is TGCAGTGCTTTTCCGAGCGGGGTTACCTACAATGAGCAGTTCTTC.

This chain joins TRBV7-2 and TRBJ2-7, with D possibly matching TRBD1 (5 bases). This CDR3 has 13 residues. From germline, CDR1 is SGHTA and CDR2 FQGNSA. Deletions cut 5 bases from V and 6 bases from J, with 14 bases between. The CDR3, as DNA: TGTGCCAGCAGCCCACGACAGACGGGCGAGCAGTACTTC. Translation: CASSPRQTGEQYF.

Comment on this clonotype: A much larger clone differs from this one at a single base, so this may be a read error. CDR3 sequence: CASSLVPSGNNEQYF. Written as DNA, the CDR3 is TGTGCCAGCAGTTTAGTGCCTAGCGGAAACAATGAGCAGTACTTC. The chain has TRBV12-3 or TRBV12-4 and TRBJ2-5; TRBD2 agrees at 7 bases. This CDR3 spans 15 amino acids. The junction had 13 bases not matched to a gene; V was cut back by 1 base and J by 11 bases.

The chain recombines TRBV7-2 with TRBJ2-1; 7 bases are a match to TRBD1. Germline values: CDR1 SGHTA, CDR2 FQGNSA. V lost 7 bases to trimming and J lost 10 bases; unmatched junction nucleotides: 16. CDR3 length equals 15 residues. The CDR3 here is CASTSPGTVLREQFF. In DNA, the CDR3 is TGTGCCAGCACCTCCCCCGGGACAGTTCTGAGGGAGCAGTTCTTC.

The rearrangement links TRBV25-1 to TRBJ2-2; D is perhaps TRBD1 (5 bases). Trimming shortened V by 2 bases and J by 2 bases, and 9 bases separated the two germline ends. Germline loops: CDR1 MGHDK, CDR2 SYGVNS. This CDR3 contains 15 residues. In DNA, the CDR3 is TGTGCCAGCAGTGAAGTGACAGATAACACCGGGGAGCTGTTTTTT. Its translation: CASSEVTDNTGELFF.

The rearrangement joins TRBV20-1 to TRBJ1-1; D may be TRBD1 (5 bases). Trimming pared 3 bases from V and 8 bases from J, leaving 19 bases between. The CDR3 runs to 14 residues. Germline CDR1 reads DFQATT; CDR2 reads SNEGSKA (reference sequence). This CDR3 reads CSASIRAGRVEAFF. The CDR3 nucleotides are TGCAGTGCTAGCATCAGGGCCGGAAGGGTCGAAGCTTTCTTT.

This chain joins TRBV7-2 and TRBJ2-7; weak D call: TRBD1 (6 bases). The CDR3 length is 14 residues. Trimming pared 5 bases from V and 5 bases from J, leaving 16 bases between. From germline, CDR1 is SGHTA and CDR2 FQGNSA. The CDR3 bases are TGTGCCAGCAGCCCCCACACAGGGTCTAACGAGCAGTACTTC. Residues: CASSPHTGSNEQYF.

The rearrangement joins TRBV7-3 to TRBJ2-7; 7 positions match TRBD2. With the DNA end fitting TRBJ2-5 better, the J assignment may be wrong. The CDR3 extends over 16 amino acids. Looked up from germline, CDR1 is SGHTA and CDR2 is FQGTGA. DNA for the CDR3: TGTGCCAGCAGATTTAGGGCGGGGGTGACGGAAGAGACCCAGTACTTC. As protein: CASRFRAGVTEETQYF.

CDR3 sequence: CSARDSSTAWSNTF. Here the CDR3 DNA reads TGCAGTGCTAGAGATTCATCGACAGCTTGGTCTAACACCTTC. The V gene is TRBV20-1, the J gene TRBJ1-2; tentative D call: TRBD1 (5 bases). Trimming took off 0 bases at V and 12 bases at J, with 20 bases between the two ends. The germline CDR1 and CDR2 sequences are DFQATT and SNEGSKA (reference sequence). This CDR3 spans 14 amino acids.